This T cell receptor (beta chain) appears in the sequencing data of a study of OX40 agonist ivuxolimab in advanced cancers. In the study overall: Every 2 weeks, patients received ivuxolimab intravenously, dosed at 0.01 to 10 mg/kg. Treatment received earlier with anti-PD-1, anti-PD-L1 or anti-CTLA-4 agents was allowed, and roughly 40% had some.

The CDR3 extends over 15 amino acids. Trimming removed 5 bases at V and 4 bases at J, with 14 bases between. Looked up from germline, CDR1 is SGHTA and CDR2 is FQGNSA. Profiling relied on immunoSEQ multiplex PCR, and the TCRdb table lists in-frame clones only, not all of them. Here the sample spans around 120,000 clones, over 75% being singletons. The sequencing here drew on CD4+ or CD8+ T cells sorted from blood, taken in a trial of the OX40 agonist ivuxolimab. V is TRBV7-2 and J is TRBJ1-4; TRBD1 might be the D (5 bases). This receptor was taken from an adult with an advanced solid tumor such as melanoma, head and neck, liver or kidney cancer. CDR3 sequence: CASSQMTAHNEKLFF. DNA of the CDR3: TGTGCCAGCAGCCAGATGACAGCCCATAATGAAAAACTGTTTTTT.